Each of the 21 T cell receptor beta chains below was sequenced from the same sample in a study of memory CD4+ T cells and cytomegalovirus serostatus. The sort gate was single viable CD3+CD4+CD8-CD45RO+ cells for memory CD4+ T cells. Assay: immunoSEQ multiplex PCR; the TCRdb copy retains only in-frame clones and omits some. The table lists 55,000 to 80,000 clones, 75% to 80% of them singletons. Sequencing was done on a sample of memory CD4+ T cells from blood. The receptor source for this set is an adult in good health and CMV-seropositive.

The CDR3 loop is CASSPTVTGEQYF. Written as DNA, the CDR3 is TGTGCCAGCAGCCCGACGGTTACCGGCGAGCAGTACTTC. The V gene is TRBV11-2, the J gene TRBJ2-7, with no clear D. Between the trimmed V and J ends, which lost 5 bases and 6 bases, there was a span of 14 bases. CDR1 is SGHAT and CDR2 is FQNNGV in the germline V gene. The CDR3 runs to 13 residues.

The sample holds a few counts of this clone. This CDR3 is CASSLAGRETQYF. In DNA, the CDR3 is TGTGCCAGCAGCTTAGCAGGGCGGGAGACCCAGTACTTC. This chain uses TRBV7-3 with TRBJ2-5, with D maybe TRBD1 (5 bases). This CDR3 has 13 amino acids. Trimming took off 2 bases at V and 5 bases at J, with 9 bases between the two ends. Looked up from germline, CDR1 is SGHTA and CDR2 is FQGTGA.

The rearrangement links TRBV20-1 to TRBJ2-1; D call uncertain. From germline, CDR1 is DFQATT and CDR2 SNEGSKA (reference sequence). The length of the CDR3 is 11 residues. V lost 6 bases, J lost 0 bases, and 3 bases lay in between. CDR3 sequence: CSASSYNEQFF. The DNA of the CDR3 is TGCAGTGCAAGCTCCTACAATGAGCAGTTCTTC.

This chain connects TRBV11-3 to TRBJ2-2, with a tentative D call TRBD1 (5 bases). Per germline, CDR1 SGHNT and CDR2 YENEEA. The V end lost 5 bases, the J end lost 0 bases, and 19 bases lay between the germline ends. The CDR3 is made up of 18 amino acids. As DNA, the CDR3 is TGTGCCAGCAGCCTACAGGCAATGGGCCGCGCGAACACCGGGGAGCTGTTTTTT. Translation: CASSLQAMGRANTGELFF. Looking up the rest from reference TRBV11-3 and TRBJ2-2 gives the full variable domain: EAGVVQSPRYKIIEKKQPVAFWCNPISGHNTLYWYLQNLGQGPELLIRYENEEAVDDSQLPKDRFSAERLKGVDSTLKIQPAELGDSAVYLCASSLQAMGRANTGELFFGEGSRLTVL.

In its sample, this clone was seen once. As DNA, the CDR3 is TGTGCCAGTAGTGCCCGGGTGCCACCCTACGAGCAGTACTTC. This encodes CASSARVPPYEQYF. The chain recombines TRBV19 with TRBJ2-7; D gene ambiguous. The CDR3 extends over 14 amino acids. Germline V lookup: CDR1 LNHDA, CDR2 SQIVND (reference sequence). Trimming stripped 5 bases from V and 2 bases from J, with 13 bases between.

J is TRBJ1-5 and V is TRBV19, with 7 bases fitting TRBD1. Germline V gene sequence: CDR1 LNHDA, CDR2 SQIVND (reference sequence). V lost 11 bases and J lost 2; bases outside the gene matches: 18. There are 17 residues in the CDR3. The chain's CDR3 is CAGYYRDRWLGNQPQHF. The DNA for the CDR3 is TGTGCCGGATACTACCGGGACAGATGGTTGGGCAATCAGCCCCAGCATTTT.

The V and J genes are TRBV5-1 and TRBJ2-1; D call uncertain. V was trimmed by 3 bases and J by 7 bases, leaving 14 bases between them. The CDR3 length is 14 residues. Germline V gives CDR1 SGHRS, CDR2 YFSETQ. This CDR3 reads CASSSESSRNEQFF. The CDR3 nucleotides are TGCGCCAGCAGCTCCGAGAGTAGCAGAAATGAGCAGTTCTTC. Variable domain in full (rest from reference TRBV5-1 and TRBJ2-1): KAGVTQTPRYLIKTRGQQVTLSCSPISGHRSVSWYQQTPGQGLQFLFEYFSETQRNKGNFPGRFSGRQFSNSRSEMNVSTLELGDSALYLCASSSESSRNEQFFGPGTRLTVL.

The chain employs TRBV7-2 and TRBJ1-1; 7 bases match TRBD1. This CDR3 has 13 amino acids. Germline lookup yields CDR1 SGHTA and CDR2 FQGNSA. V was clipped by 5 bases and J by 1 base; unmatched bases: 1. The CDR3 sequence: CASSRQGNTEAFF. The CDR3 bases are TGTGCCAGCAGCAGACAGGGGAACACTGAAGCTTTCTTT.

This chain uses TRBV6-1 with TRBJ2-7; TRBD1 is a possible D gene (6 bases). Trimming shortened V by 5 bases and J by 0 bases, and 11 bases separated the two germline ends. Germline lookup yields CDR1 MNHNS and CDR2 SASEGT. This CDR3 is 14 amino acids long. The CDR3 here is CASSTGYYSYEQYF. The CDR3 DNA reads as TGTGCCAGCAGTACAGGGTACTACTCCTACGAGCAGTACTTC.

This chain connects TRBV5-1 to TRBJ1-1; D is unresolved. The CDR3 covers 13 residues. Between the trimmed V and J ends, which lost 4 bases and 1 base, there was a span of 8 bases. Per germline, CDR1 SGHRS and CDR2 YFSETQ. The CDR3 spells CASSTEGNTEAFF. DNA for the CDR3: TGCGCCAGCAGCACAGAGGGGAACACTGAAGCTTTCTTT.

The V gene is TRBV28, the J gene TRBJ1-4; TRBD1 aligns across 7 bases. The CDR3 covers 14 residues. Trimming took 6 bases from V and 8 from J; bases not matched to a gene: 9. Germline V gives CDR1 MDHEN, CDR2 SYDVKM. DNA for the CDR3: TGTGCCAGCAGCTCGCAGGGGGAAGGAGAAAAACTGTTTTTT. Encoded protein: CASSSQGEGEKLFF.

This chain's CDR3 is CASSLPLLKETQYF. CDR3 in DNA: TGTGCCAGCAGCCTACCCCTCCTTAAAGAGACCCAGTACTTC. This chain links TRBV28 with TRBJ2-5, with D unclear. V lost 6 bases and J lost 3, with 14 bases in between. Germline CDR1 and CDR2: MDHEN and SYDVKM. This CDR3 contains 14 residues. Full variable domain (rest looked up from reference TRBV28 and TRBJ2-5): DVKVTQSSRYLVKRTGEKVFLECVQDMDHENMFWYRQDPGLGLRLIYFSYDVKMKEKGDIPEGYSVSREKKERFSLILESASTNQTSMYLCASSLPLLKETQYFGPGTRLLVL.

The genes are TRBV20-1 and TRBJ2-3, with D unclear. CDR1 is DFQATT, CDR2 SNEGSKA, per germline (reference sequence). The CDR3 runs to 11 residues. Trimming took off 5 bases at V and 3 bases at J, with 6 bases between the two ends. CDR3 loop: CSAGKTDTQYF. CDR3 in DNA: TGCAGTGCTGGGAAGACAGATACGCAGTATTTT.

This chain joins TRBV6-4 and TRBJ2-3; D is perhaps TRBD1 (7 bases). The CDR3 totals 15 residues. Germline-derived CDR1 and CDR2 are MRHNA and SNTAGT. Trimming stripped 3 bases from V and 0 bases from J, with 10 bases between. The CDR3 nucleotides are TGTGCCAGCAGTGAGGAGGGGGCCAGCACAGATACGCAGTATTTT. It yields the protein CASSEEGASTDTQYF.

This chain uses TRBV14 with TRBJ1-3; 7 nucleotides align to TRBD1. Trimming took 2 bases from V and 2 from J; bases not matched to a gene: 3. The CDR3 contains 15 residues. CDR1 is SGHDN, CDR2 FVKESK, per germline. The CDR3 DNA reads as TGTGCCAGCAGCCAACAGGGGGGACCTGGAAACACCATATATTTT. Its translation is CASSQQGGPGNTIYF.

This rearrangement joins TRBV5-1 to TRBJ2-2, with D tentatively TRBD1 (6 bases). This CDR3 contains 15 residues. Deletions cut 6 bases from V and 2 bases from J, with 14 bases between. Per the germline V gene, CDR1 is SGHRS and CDR2 is YFSETQ. The DNA of the CDR3 is TGCGCCAGCAAGGTACAGGGACATAACACCGGGGAGCTGTTTTTT. This gives the protein CASKVQGHNTGELFF.

The sample holds many counts of this clone. The rearrangement uses TRBV7-6 and TRBJ1-2; D remains unclear. The CDR3 is 15 amino acids. Trimming took off 5 bases at V and 2 bases at J, with 15 bases between the two ends. Germline V gene lookup returns CDR1 SGHVS and CDR2 FNYEAQ. Here the CDR3 reads CASSPNPPENYGYTF. The CDR3 DNA sequence: TGTGCCAGCAGCCCAAACCCCCCAGAAAACTATGGCTACACCTTC.

This clone was seen only once. In DNA, the CDR3 is TGTGCCAGCAGCTTGGGTCGGGGGCAGACTGGTTCACCCCTCCACTTT. It specifies CASSLGRGQTGSPLHF. The chain links TRBV5-4 to TRBJ1-6; a possible D gene is TRBD1 (6 bases). The germline CDR1 and CDR2 sequences are SGHNT and YYREEE (reference sequence). V lost 0 bases and J lost 9, with 16 bases in between. This CDR3 contains 16 residues.

This sequence joins TRBV19 and TRBJ1-1, with D perhaps TRBD1 (6 bases). The V end lost 3 bases, the J end lost 1 base, and 9 bases lay between the germline ends. This CDR3 is 14 amino acids long. The germline V gene has CDR1 LNHDA and CDR2 SQIVND (reference sequence). The CDR3 region is CASSIGTQNTEAFF. DNA for the CDR3: TGTGCCAGTAGTATCGGGACACAGAACACTGAAGCTTTCTTT.

This chain uses TRBV28 with TRBJ1-1; D is unclear. This CDR3 has 13 residues. The V gene lost 5 bases and the J gene lost 4 bases, with 11 bases spanning the gap. Germline-derived CDR1 and CDR2 are MDHEN and SYDVKM. The CDR3 region has the DNA TGTGCCAGCAGTGTCCGACCCAGCACTGAAGCTTTCTTT. This translates into CASSVRPSTEAFF.

The chain recombines TRBV19 with TRBJ1-2; D gene ambiguous. V lost 6 bases and J 2 bases, leaving 13 bases between the germline ends. The CDR3 loop spans 14 amino acids. CDR1 and CDR2 (germline): LNHDA, SQIVND (reference sequence). CDR3 nucleotide sequence: TGTGCCAGTAGCGGATCGGCAGGCAACTATGGCTACACCTTC. This encodes CASSGSAGNYGYTF.